A single TCR beta chain is shown here with its context. The CDR3 spans 12 residues. After removal of 3 bases from V and 11 bases from J, the junction contained 5 bases not matched to a gene. The V gene's germline CDR1 is SGHAT and CDR2 FQNNGV. These data are taken from a study of technical replicates of blood from a handful of donors. The assay was immunoSEQ multiplex PCR, and TCRdb's table has in-frame clones only and misses some. The sample yields 87,000 or so clones, 92% seen once. Material: T cells isolated from PBMCs. The chain employs TRBV11-2 and TRBJ2-3; TRBD2 matches at 7 bases. This TCR came from a human donor in good health. This CDR3 reads CASSLSPGGQYF. CDR3 DNA: TGTGCCAGCAGCTTGTCCCCGGGAGGGCAGTATTTT.